Below, 15 T cell receptor beta chains from the same sample are listed, as sequenced in a study of shared clonotypes between healthy human individuals. Repertoires were generated with immunoSEQ multiplex PCR, while TCRdb's copy carries only in-frame clones and drops some. The data hold around 610,000 clones, with around 96% observed a single time. Naive CD8 populations comprised CD45RO-negative cells positively selected for CCR7, excluding terminally differentiated effector memory CD45RA+ cells. The sample was naive CD8+ T cells sorted from blood. The receptor source for this set is a woman aged 25-40 years in good health.

The chain combines TRBV5-5 with TRBJ2-1; 10 positions agree with TRBD2. Germline V CDR1 and CDR2: SGHKS, YYEKEE (reference sequence). CDR3 size: 16 residues. The ends lost 1 base at V and 2 bases at J; junction bases unmatched: 3. The CDR3 here is CASSLWTSGTYNEQFF. The CDR3 DNA sequence: TGTGCCAGCAGCTTGTGGACTAGCGGTACCTACAATGAGCAGTTCTTC.

This clone was seen just once. V gene TRBV13 combines with J gene TRBJ2-3; D might be TRBD2 (6 bases). The germline V gene encodes CDR1 PRHDT and CDR2 FYEKMQ (reference sequence). V was cut by 3 bases and J by 2 bases, with 15 bases left in between. The CDR3 covers 16 residues. CDR3 in amino acids: CASSFLRGAPTDTQYF. The CDR3 DNA sequence: TGTGCCAGCAGCTTTTTACGCGGGGCACCCACAGATACGCAGTATTTT.

J is TRBJ1-1 and V is TRBV28, with D hard to call. There are 16 residues in the CDR3. V lost 5 bases, J lost 0 bases, and 16 bases lay in between. Germline V CDR1 and CDR2: MDHEN, SYDVKM. CDR3 DNA: TGTGCCAGCAGTCGGCCCCTCAGGATGATGAACACTGAAGCTTTCTTT. Amino acid sequence: CASSRPLRMMNTEAFF. Full variable domain (missing parts from reference TRBV28 and TRBJ1-1): DVKVTQSSRYLVKRTGEKVFLECVQDMDHENMFWYRQDPGLGLRLIYFSYDVKMKEKGDIPEGYSVSREKKERFSLILESASTNQTSMYLCASSRPLRMMNTEAFFGQGTRLTVV.

This clone was detected only a few times. The V and J genes are TRBV19 and TRBJ1-5; perhaps TRBD1 as D (6 bases). Germline V gene data show CDR1 as LNHDA and CDR2 as SQIVND (reference sequence). Trimming took off 1 base at V and 0 bases at J, with 13 bases between the two ends. This CDR3 spans 17 amino acids. Written as DNA, the CDR3 is TGTGCCAGTAGTATAGGGGGGGGCTCAGCTAGCAATCAGCCCCAGCATTTT. Amino acid sequence: CASSIGGGSASNQPQHF.

This chain connects TRBV7-9 to TRBJ2-5, with D unclear. This CDR3 region has 17 residues. Germline CDR1 and CDR2: SEHNR and FQNEAQ (reference sequence). V lost 7 bases and J 1 base, leaving 22 bases between the germline ends. CDR3 amino acids: CASTILPTQDGQETQYF. The CDR3 DNA is TGTGCCAGCACCATTCTCCCTACTCAGGACGGCCAAGAGACCCAGTACTTC.

The chain carries TRBV27 and TRBJ2-4; D not resolved. V shed 3 bases and J shed 8 bases, with 11 bases lying between them. The CDR3 is 13 amino acids. Germline V gives CDR1 MNHEY, CDR2 SMNVEV (reference sequence). In DNA form, the CDR3 reads TGTGCCAGCAGTTTGCAAGGTGGATACATTCAGTACTTC. Its translation: CASSLQGGYIQYF.

The CDR3 region has the DNA TGTGCCAGCAGCCAAGTAGGACAGACCTCCTACAATGAGCAGTTCTTC. It encodes CASSQVGQTSYNEQFF. The V gene is TRBV4-2, the J gene TRBJ2-1, with a possible D match to TRBD1 (6 bases). The CDR3 sequence is 16 residues long. V dropped 1 base and J dropped 0 bases, with 10 bases sitting between them. The germline CDR1 and CDR2 sequences are LGHNA and YNFKEQ.

The chain combines TRBV28 with TRBJ2-7; D is ambiguous. The V end was cut by 5 bases, the J end by 0 bases, with 11 bases between. Looked up from germline, CDR1 is MDHEN and CDR2 is SYDVKM. This CDR3 region has 14 residues. The CDR3 sequence: CASSPVRSSYEQYF. The CDR3 DNA reads TGTGCCAGCAGTCCTGTAAGGAGCTCCTACGAGCAGTACTTC. Combining the CDR3 with reference TRBV28 and TRBJ2-7 gives the whole variable domain DVKVTQSSRYLVKRTGEKVFLECVQDMDHENMFWYRQDPGLGLRLIYFSYDVKMKEKGDIPEGYSVSREKKERFSLILESASTNQTSMYLCASSPVRSSYEQYFGPGTRLTVT.

The chain combines TRBV5-4 with TRBJ2-3, with D tentatively TRBD2 (6 bases). The CDR3 has 14 amino acids. Between the trimmed V and J ends, which lost 4 bases and 5 bases, there was a span of 14 bases. Germline lookup yields CDR1 SGHNT and CDR2 YYREEE (reference sequence). The CDR3 protein is CASSVTSLGDTQYF. For the CDR3, the DNA is TGTGCCAGCAGCGTGACTAGTTTAGGAGATACGCAGTATTTT.

V gene TRBV28 combines with J gene TRBJ1-4; no definite D call. The CDR3 covers 13 residues. Trimming removed 6 bases from V and 5 bases from J, with 10 bases in between. CDR1 and CDR2 (germline): MDHEN, SYDVKM. The CDR3 coding sequence is TGTGCCAGCAGCTACCGAAGGAATGAAAAACTGTTTTTT. It yields the protein CASSYRRNEKLFF.

The chain carries TRBV5-1 and TRBJ2-7, with TRBD2 identical over 7 bases. This CDR3 spans 15 amino acids. The trim removed 2 bases at V and 4 bases at J, leaving 9 bases unmatched. Germline V gives CDR1 SGHRS, CDR2 YFSETQ. CDR3 region: CASSLTSDTPYEQYF. The CDR3 DNA is TGCGCCAGCAGCTTAACTAGCGATACCCCGTACGAGCAGTACTTC.

V gene TRBV27 combines with J gene TRBJ2-1; TRBD2 might be the D (6 bases). Deletions cut 6 bases from V and 7 bases from J, with 13 bases between. Germline V CDR1 and CDR2: MNHEY, SMNVEV (reference sequence). This CDR3 spans 13 amino acids. CDR3 sequence: CASSWGRGNEQFF. The CDR3 bases are TGTGCCAGCAGCTGGGGCCGGGGGAATGAGCAGTTCTTC.

The rearrangement links TRBV4-1 to TRBJ2-4, with D unclear. The CDR3 sequence is 15 residues long. Germline V gene lookup returns CDR1 MGHRA and CDR2 YSYEKL. The ends were cut back, 1 base at V and 0 bases at J, with 7 bases in the middle. In DNA form, the CDR3 reads TGCGCCAGCAGCCAAGTTTATCTAGCCAAAAACATTCAGTACTTC. It is translated as CASSQVYLAKNIQYF.

This chain uses TRBV2 with TRBJ2-5; D is undetermined. Judging by the DNA end, TRBJ2-7 fits better; the J call may be wrong. This CDR3 is built from 14 residues. Germline values: CDR1 SNHLY, CDR2 FYNNEI. As DNA, the CDR3 is TGTGCCAGCAGTGAAGCACGAATAGCACACGAGCAGTACTTC. Protein: CASSEARIAHEQYF.

This clone was recorded once. This chain connects TRBV9 to TRBJ2-7; D gene ambiguous. Trimming removed 2 bases at V and 2 bases at J, with 14 bases between. This CDR3 comprises 15 residues. CDR1 is SGDLS, CDR2 YYNGEE, per germline. This chain's CDR3 is CASSVGFSATYEQYF. The CDR3 coding sequence is TGTGCCAGCAGCGTTGGGTTCAGCGCAACCTACGAGCAGTACTTC.